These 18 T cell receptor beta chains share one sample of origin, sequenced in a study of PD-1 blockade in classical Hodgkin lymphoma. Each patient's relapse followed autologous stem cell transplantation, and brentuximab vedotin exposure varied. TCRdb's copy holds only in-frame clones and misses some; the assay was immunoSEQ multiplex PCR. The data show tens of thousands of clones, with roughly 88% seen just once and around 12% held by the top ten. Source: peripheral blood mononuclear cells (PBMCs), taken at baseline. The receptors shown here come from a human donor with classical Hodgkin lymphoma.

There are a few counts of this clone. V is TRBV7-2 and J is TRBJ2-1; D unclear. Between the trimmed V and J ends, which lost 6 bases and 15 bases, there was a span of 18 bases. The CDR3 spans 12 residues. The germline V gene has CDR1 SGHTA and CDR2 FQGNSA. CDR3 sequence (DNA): TGTGCCAGCAGACAAACAGACGACATCCTGTTCTTC. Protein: CASRQTDDILFF.

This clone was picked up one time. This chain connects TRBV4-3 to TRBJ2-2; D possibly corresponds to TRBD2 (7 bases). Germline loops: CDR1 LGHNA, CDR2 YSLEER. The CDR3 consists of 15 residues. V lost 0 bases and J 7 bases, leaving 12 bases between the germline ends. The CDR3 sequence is CASSQDHGGLGELFF. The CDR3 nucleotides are TGCGCCAGCAGCCAAGATCACGGGGGGCTCGGGGAGCTGTTTTTT.

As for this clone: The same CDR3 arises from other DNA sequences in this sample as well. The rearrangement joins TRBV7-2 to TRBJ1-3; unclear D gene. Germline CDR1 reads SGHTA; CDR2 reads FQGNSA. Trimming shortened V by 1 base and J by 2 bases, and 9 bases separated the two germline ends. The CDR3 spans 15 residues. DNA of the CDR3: TGTGCCAGCAGCTTAGACAGCCGAACTGGAAACACCATATATTTT. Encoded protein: CASSLDSRTGNTIYF. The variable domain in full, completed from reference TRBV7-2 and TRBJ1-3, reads GAGVSQSPSNKVTEKGKDVELRCDPISGHTALYWYRQSLGQGLEFLIYFQGNSAPDKSGLPSDRFSAERTGGSVSTLTIQRTQQEDSAVYLCASSLDSRTGNTIYFGEGSWLTVV.

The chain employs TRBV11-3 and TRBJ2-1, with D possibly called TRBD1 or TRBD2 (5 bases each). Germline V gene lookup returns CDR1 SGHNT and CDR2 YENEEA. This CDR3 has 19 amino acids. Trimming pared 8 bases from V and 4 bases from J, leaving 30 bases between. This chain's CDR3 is CASASTSGFLGPTYNEQFF. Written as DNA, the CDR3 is TGTGCCAGCGCATCAACGTCTGGGTTCTTGGGACCGACATACAATGAGCAGTTCTTC.

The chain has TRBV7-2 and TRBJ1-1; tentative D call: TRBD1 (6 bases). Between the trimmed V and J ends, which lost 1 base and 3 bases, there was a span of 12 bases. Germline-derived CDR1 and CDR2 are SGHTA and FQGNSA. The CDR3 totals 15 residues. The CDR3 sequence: CASSLVVGGDTEAFF. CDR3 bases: TGTGCCAGCAGCTTAGTAGTAGGGGGGGACACTGAAGCTTTCTTT.

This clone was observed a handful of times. In DNA, the CDR3 is TGTGCCAGCCTTCGCGGTGATAATTCACCCCTCCACTTT. Residues: CASLRGDNSPLHF. The chain employs TRBV6-5 and TRBJ1-6; no clear D gene. This CDR3 contains 13 residues. The V and J ends lost 8 bases and 5 bases respectively, with 10 bases between them. From germline, CDR1 is MNHEY and CDR2 SVGAGI.

The CDR3 DNA sequence: TGTGCCAGCAGTGAATTTTCCGGGGCAGTCGCTGAAGCTTTCTTT. This translates into CASSEFSGAVAEAFF. The rearrangement uses TRBV25-1 and TRBJ1-1; possibly TRBD1 for D (5 bases). Germline V lookup: CDR1 MGHDK, CDR2 SYGVNS. Trimming left V 1 base short and J 6 bases short, with 15 bases between. The CDR3 length is 15 residues. Full variable domain (rest looked up from reference TRBV25-1 and TRBJ1-1): EADIYQTPRYLVIGTGKKITLECSQTMGHDKMYWYQQDPGMELHLIHYSYGVNSTEKGDLSSESTVSRIRTEHFPLTLESARPSHTSQYLCASSEFSGAVAEAFFGQGTRLTVV.

The DNA for the CDR3 is TGTGCCAGCAGCTTAGGGGCTGAGCGGGGGACAGATACGCAGTATTTT. This encodes CASSLGAERGTDTQYF. The V gene is TRBV7-7, the J gene TRBJ2-3; 8 nucleotides align to TRBD2. This CDR3 is built from 16 residues. CDR1 is SSHAT, CDR2 FNYEAQ, per germline (reference sequence). V lost 1 base, J lost 3 bases, and 6 bases stayed unmatched.

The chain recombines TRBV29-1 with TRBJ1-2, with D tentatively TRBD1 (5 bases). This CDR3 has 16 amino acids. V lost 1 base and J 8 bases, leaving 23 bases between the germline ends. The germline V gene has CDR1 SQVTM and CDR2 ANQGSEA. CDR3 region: CSVEGGRERRLGGYTF. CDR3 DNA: TGCAGCGTTGAAGGAGGCAGGGAACGTCGCCTGGGGGGCTACACCTTC.

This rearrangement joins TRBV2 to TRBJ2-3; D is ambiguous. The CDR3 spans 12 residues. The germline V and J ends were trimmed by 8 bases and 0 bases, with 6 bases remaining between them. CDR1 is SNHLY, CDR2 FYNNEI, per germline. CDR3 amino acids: CASGVSTDTQYF. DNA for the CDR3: TGTGCCAGCGGGGTTAGCACAGATACGCAGTATTTT.

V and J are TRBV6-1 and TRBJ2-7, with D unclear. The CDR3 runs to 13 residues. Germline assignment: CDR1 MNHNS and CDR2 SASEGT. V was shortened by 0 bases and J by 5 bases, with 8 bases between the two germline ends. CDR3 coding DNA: TGTGCCAGCAGTGAAGCCCTAACCCACGAGCAGTACTTC. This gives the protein CASSEALTHEQYF.

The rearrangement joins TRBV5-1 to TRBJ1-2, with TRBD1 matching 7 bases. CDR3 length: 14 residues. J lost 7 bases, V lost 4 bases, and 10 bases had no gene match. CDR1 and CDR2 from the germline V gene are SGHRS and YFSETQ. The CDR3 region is CASSGTGTDPGYTF. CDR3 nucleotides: TGCGCCAGCAGCGGCACCGGGACAGACCCTGGCTACACCTTC.

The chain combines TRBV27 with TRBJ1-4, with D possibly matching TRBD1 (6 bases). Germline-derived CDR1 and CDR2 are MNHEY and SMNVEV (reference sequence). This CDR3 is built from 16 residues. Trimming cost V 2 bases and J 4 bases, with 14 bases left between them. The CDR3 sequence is CASSLMPGAHNEKLFF. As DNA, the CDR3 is TGTGCCAGCAGTTTAATGCCAGGGGCCCATAATGAAAAACTGTTTTTT.

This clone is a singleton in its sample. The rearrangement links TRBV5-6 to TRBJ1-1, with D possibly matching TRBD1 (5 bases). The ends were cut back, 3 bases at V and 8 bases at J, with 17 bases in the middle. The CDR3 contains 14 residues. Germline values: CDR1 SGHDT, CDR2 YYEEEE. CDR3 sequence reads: CASSSGLRRGEAFF. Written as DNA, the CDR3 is TGTGCCAGCAGCTCTGGACTGCGTAGGGGAGAAGCTTTCTTT.

This CDR3 is CASRPSGGLYNEQFF. CDR3 coding DNA: TGTGCCAGCCGGCCTAGCGGGGGCCTTTACAATGAGCAGTTCTTC. The chain recombines TRBV19 with TRBJ2-1, with 10 bases that match TRBD2. The length of the CDR3 is 15 residues. Germline loops: CDR1 LNHDA, CDR2 SQIVND (reference sequence). Trimming cost V 9 bases and J 4 bases; bases outside gene matches: 9.

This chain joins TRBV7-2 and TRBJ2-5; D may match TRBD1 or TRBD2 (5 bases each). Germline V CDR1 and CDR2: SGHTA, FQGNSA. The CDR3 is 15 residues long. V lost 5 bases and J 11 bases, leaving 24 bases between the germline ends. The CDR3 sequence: CASSKDPGEVGVQYF. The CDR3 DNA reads TGTGCCAGCAGCAAGGATCCTGGGGAAGTGGGGGTACAGTACTTC. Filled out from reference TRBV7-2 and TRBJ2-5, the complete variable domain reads GAGVSQSPSNKVTEKGKDVELRCDPISGHTALYWYRQSLGQGLEFLIYFQGNSAPDKSGLPSDRFSAERTGGSVSTLTIQRTQQEDSAVYLCASSKDPGEVGVQYFGPGTRLLVL.

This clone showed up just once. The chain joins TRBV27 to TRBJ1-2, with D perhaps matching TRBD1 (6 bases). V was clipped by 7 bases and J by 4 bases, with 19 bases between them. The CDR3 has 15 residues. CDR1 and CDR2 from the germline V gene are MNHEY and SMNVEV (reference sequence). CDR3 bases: TGTGCCAGCACCCCTCACGGGGCAGGGGCCTATGGCTACACCTTC. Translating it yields CASTPHGAGAYGYTF.

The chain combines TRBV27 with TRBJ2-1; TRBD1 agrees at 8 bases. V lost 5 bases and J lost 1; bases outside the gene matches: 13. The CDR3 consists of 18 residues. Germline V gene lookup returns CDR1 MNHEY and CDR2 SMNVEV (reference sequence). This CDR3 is CASSISSTGAWSYNEQFF. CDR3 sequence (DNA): TGTGCCAGCAGTATTTCCTCGACAGGGGCCTGGTCCTACAATGAGCAGTTCTTC.